This entry features one T cell receptor (beta chain) sequence. Its antigen is currently unknown. This entry comes from a study of T cell clonotyping in hematopoietic cell transplantation. The study's findings and limits: No sorting was done, leaving CD4 and CD8 contributions mixed. Few recipient clonotypes overlapped donors; over 97% were de novo at given depth.

The time point here: recipient sample about 28 days before transplant, after cytoreduction. Recipient blood drawn about 28 days pretransplant and days 30, 100, 180 after. Profiling relied on immunoSEQ multiplex PCR, and the TCRdb table lists in-frame clones only, not all of them. The sample yields approximately 22,000 clones, roughly 90% seen once. The germline V gene encodes CDR1 MGHRA and CDR2 YSYEKL. J gave up 3 bases and V 1 base, and 5 bases lay outside the gene matches. This CDR3 is 16 amino acids long. The TCR was taken from a man between 18 and 29 years old with biphenotypic leukemia. Some clones in this sample may be carry-over from other donors' samples. This specimen was peripheral blood mononuclear cells, taken before stem cell transplant. V and J are TRBV4-1 and TRBJ2-2; 7 nucleotides align to TRBD1. CDR3 region: CASSQVGQGDTGELFF. The CDR3 nucleotides are TGCGCCAGCAGCCAAGTGGGCCAGGGGGACACCGGGGAGCTGTTTTTT.